This T cell receptor (beta chain) is from a study of regulatory T cells in long-lasting Graves disease. Germline-derived CDR1 and CDR2 are MNHEY and SVGAGI. The V end lost 0 bases, the J end lost 4 bases, and 10 bases lay between the germline ends. The CDR3 has 15 residues. Specified time point: newly diagnosed GD, antithyroid drugs for less than 3 months. After RNA was extracted from PBMCs, the TCR library was made from it. EDTA tubes held roughly 9 milliliters of peripheral blood from each patient. Arm-PCR of CDR3 regions and iRepertoire HTBI primers were used to build TCR beta libraries. TCRdb called the multiplex PCR reads again in MiXCR, with one record for every CDR3 protein. The table records around 250,000 distinct CDR3 sequences, approximately 20% of them present only once. Study-wide results and caveats: Persistent patients shared more public clonotypes (2,741) than newly diagnosed patients (966). Persistent disease samples used TRBV28, TRBJ1-2 and TRBJ2-5 preferentially. Lower TCR diversity characterized persistent Graves' patients relative to newly diagnosed patients.

This clonotype was counted a few times. What it recognizes is unknown. This chain links TRBV6-5 with TRBJ1-5, with D uncertain. The source material was peripheral blood mononuclear cells (PBMCs), sampled at new diagnosis, from a patient treated with antithyroid drugs. The source of this sequence is a female donor with Graves disease. This CDR3 is CASSYSGAGNQPQHF. Here the CDR3 DNA reads TGTGCCAGCAGTTACTCGGGAGCCGGGAATCAGCCCCAGCATTTT.